The rows below give T cell receptor beta chains drawn from one sample of a study of immune evolution from preneoplasia to lung adenocarcinoma. Sequenced by immunoSEQ multiplex PCR; TCRdb stores in-frame clones only, minus some. Altogether about 16,000 clones are present, 65% to 90% being singletons, with the ten largest covering 2% to 3%. The sample consisted of FFPE invasive lung adenocarcinoma tissue. These receptor sequences come from a person aged 65 to 79 with invasive lung adenocarcinoma. The CDR3 runs from the conserved cysteine through the conserved F or W.

v_gene,CDR3aa
TRBV2,CASKYRDRKDNEQFF
TRBV28,CASSTEGRTYF
TRBV30,CAWILIMNTEAFF
TRBV7-6,CASSFGRDETQYF
TRBV9,CASSLDSRDEQYF
TRBV18,CASSPFEGMSAEKLFF
TRBV5-6,CASSSPTTSGNTIYF
TRBV29-1,CSVENTGEWDTEAFF
TRBV7-9,CASSLELAGTQYF
TRBV19,CASSIGQPGELFF
TRBV5-6,CASSLNGGYSYNEQFF
TRBV5-1,CASSSGTDYFYNEQFF
TRBV7-6,CASSPGWAGGHTEAFF
TRBV5-5,CASSEPGDYNEKLFF
TRBV5-6,CASSLWQGGRFTEAFF
TRBV20-1,CSASGDREQFF
TRBV5-4,CASSLGGGQGTNYGYTF
TRBV5-1,CASSLAGLGETQYF
TRBV11-2,CASYDRGTHYNEQFF
TRBV7-6,CASSLLSAGGSEQYF
TRBV12-5,CASGPRDGDYEQYF
TRBV27,CASSLFGGGHQPQHF
TRBV2,CASTPGQGDYGYTF
TRBV7-8,CASSLTNFYEQYF
TRBV9,CASSGSGGAGVGELFF
TRBV27,CASSLTPNTGELFF
TRBV19,CASSITGAGQPQHF
TRBV9,CASSHSGGYADTQYF